This entry lists 7 T cell receptor beta chains sequenced from one sample in a study of T cell responses to AZD1222 COVID-19 vaccine. Assay used: immunoSEQ multiplex PCR; TCRdb lists only in-frame clones, some missing. The data show 200,000 to 300,000 clones, 85% to 95% seen once. This material consisted of peripheral blood, taken on day 0 of AZD1222 vaccination. The receptors were gathered from an adult in good health.

This rearrangement joins TRBV28 to TRBJ1-2, with a possible D match to TRBD1 (5 bases). The CDR3 covers 13 residues. Trimming left V 1 base short and J 7 bases short, with 10 bases between. Germline V gene lookup returns CDR1 MDHEN and CDR2 SYDVKM. CDR3 nucleotides: TGTGCCAGCAGTTTATCACAGGCGGGTGGCTACACCTTC. Translating gives CASSLSQAGGYTF.

This CDR3 is CSVRPTGGRGQETQYF. In nucleotides, the CDR3 is TGCAGCGTGAGGCCCACAGGGGGTCGGGGACAAGAGACCCAGTACTTC. The chain is built from TRBV29-1 and TRBJ2-5, with TRBD1 matching over 8 bases. V was clipped by 6 bases and J by 2 bases; unmatched bases: 14. Germline values: CDR1 SQVTM, CDR2 ANQGSEA. The CDR3 spans 16 residues.

This sequence joins TRBV3-1 (or the pseudogene TRBV3-2) and TRBJ1-3, with TRBD1 identical over 7 bases. The CDR3 covers 14 residues. The germline gives CDR1 LGHDT, CDR2 YNNKEL (reference sequence). The V segment lost 3 bases and the J segment 8 bases; nucleotides outside the gene matches: 7. Here the CDR3 reads CASSQGTVGYTIYF. CDR3 sequence (DNA): TGTGCCAGCAGCCAGGGGACAGTCGGGTACACCATATATTTT.

The chain couples TRBV7-2 to TRBJ2-7, with 11 bases matching TRBD2. CDR3 length: 16 residues. Per the germline V gene, CDR1 is SGHTA and CDR2 is FQGNSA. Trimming took 3 bases from V and 4 from J; bases not matched to a gene: 8. The CDR3 region has the DNA TGTGCCAGCAGCTTTACATCGACTAGCGGGATATACGAGCAGTACTTC. Translated, it gives CASSFTSTSGIYEQYF.

Turning to this clone: One junction end does not reproduce the germline sequence, and a read error may be involved. V gene TRBV12-3 or TRBV12-4 combines with J gene TRBJ1-1; possible D gene TRBD1, 6 bases. This CDR3 has 13 amino acids. CDR3 loop: CASSLARTVGSIF. The CDR3 DNA is TGTGCCAGCAGTTTAGCGAGGACAGTGGGTTCAATCTTT.

This chain joins TRBV5-1 and TRBJ2-2; no reliable D call. Germline V gene lookup returns CDR1 SGHRS and CDR2 YFSETQ. V lost 5 bases and J 5 bases, leaving 10 bases between the germline ends. There are 13 residues in the CDR3. The CDR3 sequence is CASSSDGTGELFF. In DNA form, the CDR3 reads TGCGCCAGCAGTTCCGACGGGACCGGGGAGCTGTTTTTT. The full variable domain, completed using reference TRBV5-1 and TRBJ2-2, is KAGVTQTPRYLIKTRGQQVTLSCSPISGHRSVSWYQQTPGQGLQFLFEYFSETQRNKGNFPGRFSGRQFSNSRSEMNVSTLELGDSALYLCASSSDGTGELFFGEGSRLTVL.

The rearrangement links TRBV28 to TRBJ2-7; TRBD2 matches at 10 bases. The germline V gene encodes CDR1 MDHEN and CDR2 SYDVKM. Unmatched junction bases numbered 4, after V lost 4 bases and J lost 4 bases. The CDR3 runs to 14 residues. The CDR3 DNA is TGTGCCAGCAGTTCTAGCGGGGGCGTTTACGAGCAGTACTTC. Encoded protein: CASSSSGGVYEQYF.